These T cell receptor beta chains were read from a single sample in a study of cytomegalovirus exposure and HLA in healthy donors. Clones were read by immunoSEQ multiplex PCR, and TCRdb kept only the in-frame ones, dropping some. The sample lists some 190,000 clones; around 82% were seen once. Sequenced material: PBMCs. These receptors all stem from a woman in her twenties or thirties in good health and CMV-seropositive. The CDR3 runs from the conserved cysteine through the conserved F or W. A D gene is named only where the DNA matches it firmly. The size entry is marked missing in some rows and otherwise reads once, few, many or a size class.

cdr3_aa: CASSVQGAGNEKLFF
cdr3_nt: TGTGCCAGCAGTGTACAGGGGGCCGGGAATGAAAAACTGTTTTTT
v_call: TRBV6-1
d_call: TRBD1
clone_size: NA
j_call: TRBJ1-4

cdr3_aa: CASSQDIGGGGETQYF
cdr3_nt: TGTGCCAGCAGCCAAGATATAGGGGGGGGCGGGGAGACCCAGTACTTC
v_call: TRBV4-2
d_call: NA
clone_size: NA
j_call: TRBJ2-5

cdr3_aa: CASSLGGFPSNTGELFF
cdr3_nt: TGTGCCAGCAGCTTGGGAGGGTTTCCATCGAACACCGGGGAGCTGTTTTTT
v_call: TRBV5-4
d_call: NA
clone_size: NA
j_call: TRBJ2-2

cdr3_aa: CASSQDTVQETQYF
cdr3_nt: TGCGCCAGCAGCCAAGATACAGTTCAGGAGACCCAGTACTTC
v_call: TRBV4-1
d_call: NA
clone_size: NA
j_call: TRBJ2-5

cdr3_aa: CASSLRFSSYNEQFF
cdr3_nt: TGTGCCAGCAGTTTACGCTTTAGCTCCTACAATGAGCAGTTCTTC
v_call: TRBV28
d_call: NA
clone_size: NA
j_call: TRBJ2-1

cdr3_aa: CASSVGTGPANSRAFF
cdr3_nt: TGTGCCAGCAGCGTAGGGACAGGCCCCGCGAACAGTAGAGCTTTCTTT
v_call: TRBV9
d_call: TRBD1
clone_size: NA
j_call: TRBJ1-1

cdr3_aa: CASSLGRYGYTF
cdr3_nt: TGTGCCAGCAGTTTGGGGCGTTATGGCTACACCTTC
v_call: TRBV28
d_call: NA
clone_size: NA
j_call: TRBJ1-2

cdr3_aa: CASSLSGVGEKLFF
cdr3_nt: TGTGCCAGCAGCTTGTCAGGGGTGGGTGAAAAACTGTTTTTT
v_call: TRBV5-5
d_call: NA
clone_size: NA
j_call: TRBJ1-4

cdr3_aa: CASREDRLNTEAFF
cdr3_nt: TGTGCCAGCAGAGAGGACAGACTGAACACTGAAGCTTTCTTT
v_call: TRBV6-1
d_call: NA
clone_size: NA
j_call: TRBJ1-1

cdr3_aa: CASSSYTGFGEQFF
cdr3_nt: TGTGCCAGCAGCTCATACACAGGGTTCGGTGAGCAGTTCTTC
v_call: TRBV7-8
d_call: NA
clone_size: NA
j_call: TRBJ2-1

cdr3_aa: CASSRGNGELFF
cdr3_nt: TGCGCCAGCAGTAGGGGAAACGGGGAGCTGTTTTTT
v_call: TRBV5-1
d_call: NA
clone_size: few
j_call: TRBJ2-2

cdr3_aa: CASRAGQGGYGYTF
cdr3_nt: TGCGCCAGCAGGGCGGGACAGGGAGGCTATGGCTACACCTTC
v_call: TRBV10-1
d_call: TRBD1
clone_size: once
j_call: TRBJ1-2

cdr3_aa: CASSLGGGSGNTIYF
cdr3_nt: TGCGCCAGCAGCTTAGGAGGCGGCTCTGGAAACACCATATATTTT
v_call: TRBV5-1
d_call: NA
clone_size: NA
j_call: TRBJ1-3

cdr3_aa: CASSLNPGRISYEQYF
cdr3_nt: TGTGCCAGCAGCTTAAATCCAGGTCGAATTTCCTACGAGCAGTACTTC
v_call: TRBV7-2
d_call: NA
clone_size: NA
j_call: TRBJ2-7

cdr3_aa: CASSLFPGNQETQYF
cdr3_nt: TGTGCCAGCAGTTTATTCCCAGGGAATCAAGAGACCCAGTACTTC
v_call: TRBV28
d_call: NA
clone_size: NA
j_call: TRBJ2-5

cdr3_aa: CASSRLGQGYNEQFF
cdr3_nt: TGTGCCAGCAGCCGATTGGGACAGGGTTACAATGAGCAGTTCTTC
v_call: TRBV13
d_call: TRBD1
clone_size: NA
j_call: TRBJ2-1

cdr3_aa: CASSSQPGGYTF
cdr3_nt: TGTGCCAGCAGTTCCCAACCGGGTGGCTACACCTTC
v_call: TRBV28
d_call: NA
clone_size: NA
j_call: TRBJ1-2

cdr3_aa: CSVGTGGSYQPQHF
cdr3_nt: TGCAGCGTTGGGACAGGGGGCTCGTATCAGCCCCAGCATTTT
v_call: TRBV29-1
d_call: TRBD1
clone_size: NA
j_call: TRBJ1-5

cdr3_aa: CASSPLSGRADTQYF
cdr3_nt: TGTGCCAGCAGCCCCCTTAGCGGGAGGGCAGATACGCAGTATTTT
v_call: TRBV7-6
d_call: TRBD2
clone_size: NA
j_call: TRBJ2-3

cdr3_aa: CASSFGLAGGRGGELFF
cdr3_nt: TGTGCCAGCAGCTTCGGACTAGCGGGGGGGCGAGGCGGGGAGCTGTTTTTT
v_call: TRBV7-2
d_call: TRBD2
clone_size: NA
j_call: TRBJ2-2

cdr3_aa: CASSVRGLDEQYF
cdr3_nt: TGTGCCAGCAGCGTAAGGGGTTTGGACGAGCAGTACTTC
v_call: TRBV9
d_call: NA
clone_size: NA
j_call: TRBJ2-7

cdr3_aa: CATSRYFRGGGENEQFF
cdr3_nt: TGTGCCACCAGCAGATACTTCAGGGGAGGGGGGGAGAATGAGCAGTTCTTC
v_call: TRBV15
d_call: NA
clone_size: NA
j_call: TRBJ2-1

cdr3_aa: CATSRDLRTSGTTDTQYF
cdr3_nt: TGTGCCACCAGCAGAGACCTCCGGACTAGCGGGACCACAGATACGCAGTATTTT
v_call: TRBV15
d_call: TRBD2
clone_size: NA
j_call: TRBJ2-3

cdr3_aa: CASSLFGGTEAFF
cdr3_nt: TGTGCCAGCAGTTTATTCGGGGGCACTGAAGCTTTCTTT
v_call: TRBV28
d_call: NA
clone_size: NA
j_call: TRBJ1-1

cdr3_aa: CASSTGQSSEETQYF
cdr3_nt: TGTGCCAGTAGTACGGGACAGAGTTCTGAAGAGACCCAGTACTTC
v_call: TRBV19
d_call: TRBD1
clone_size: NA
j_call: TRBJ2-5

cdr3_aa: CASRRVRATNEKLFF
cdr3_nt: TGTGCCAGCAGGAGGGTTAGGGCAACTAATGAAAAACTGTTTTTT
v_call: TRBV28
d_call: NA
clone_size: NA
j_call: TRBJ1-4

cdr3_aa: CAWGGPGNYGYTF
cdr3_nt: TGTGCCTGGGGGGGCCCCGGTAACTATGGCTACACCTTC
v_call: TRBV30
d_call: NA
clone_size: NA
j_call: TRBJ1-2

cdr3_aa: CASSRWTSGQETQYF
cdr3_nt: TGTGCCAGCAGCCGCTGGACTAGCGGGCAAGAGACCCAGTACTTC
v_call: TRBV6-5
d_call: TRBD2
clone_size: few
j_call: TRBJ2-5

cdr3_aa: CASSVGGSNIQYF
cdr3_nt: TGTGCCAGCAGCGTAGGCGGATCAAACATTCAGTACTTC
v_call: TRBV9
d_call: NA
clone_size: NA
j_call: TRBJ2-4

cdr3_aa: CASSLYRLSSYNEQFF
cdr3_nt: TGTGCCAGCAGCTTATATCGTCTTAGCTCCTACAATGAGCAGTTCTTC
v_call: TRBV7-9
d_call: NA
clone_size: NA
j_call: TRBJ2-1

cdr3_aa: CASSSSDRGVEQYF
cdr3_nt: NA
v_call: TRBV28
d_call: NA
clone_size: few
j_call: TRBJ2-7

cdr3_aa: CASSLISGGRGEQFF
cdr3_nt: TGTGCCAGCAGCTTAATTTCGGGGGGGAGGGGAGAGCAGTTCTTC
v_call: TRBV7-6
d_call: TRBD2
clone_size: NA
j_call: TRBJ2-1

cdr3_aa: CASSFSGRGTDTQYF
cdr3_nt: TGTGCCAGCAGTTTCAGCGGGAGGGGCACAGATACGCAGTATTTT
v_call: TRBV28
d_call: TRBD2
clone_size: few
j_call: TRBJ2-3

cdr3_aa: CASKPGHGIFGANVLTF
cdr3_nt: TGTGCTAGCAAACCGGGACACGGGATCTTTGGGGCCAACGTCCTGACTTTC
v_call: TRBV7-7
d_call: NA
clone_size: NA
j_call: TRBJ2-6

cdr3_aa: CASSLAASGAADTQYF
cdr3_nt: TGTGCCAGCAGCTTAGCGGCGAGCGGGGCCGCAGATACGCAGTATTTT
v_call: TRBV7-2
d_call: TRBD2
clone_size: NA
j_call: TRBJ2-3

cdr3_aa: CSARGSIEAFF
cdr3_nt: TGCAGTGCTCGAGGGAGTATTGAAGCTTTCTTT
v_call: TRBV20-1
d_call: NA
clone_size: NA
j_call: TRBJ1-1

cdr3_aa: CASSGLRQAEAFF
cdr3_nt: TGTGCCAGCAGTGGACTTCGACAGGCTGAAGCTTTCTTT
v_call: TRBV2
d_call: NA
clone_size: NA
j_call: TRBJ1-1

cdr3_aa: CAWSVRGDTGTDTQYF
cdr3_nt: TGTGCCTGGAGTGTAAGGGGCGACACTGGCACAGATACGCAGTATTTT
v_call: TRBV30
d_call: NA
clone_size: NA
j_call: TRBJ2-3

cdr3_aa: CASSFTSGSSYEQYF
cdr3_nt: TGCGCCAGCAGCTTTACTAGCGGGAGTTCCTACGAGCAGTACTTC
v_call: TRBV5-1
d_call: TRBD2
clone_size: NA
j_call: TRBJ2-7

cdr3_aa: CASSYSRGVRGFF
cdr3_nt: TGTGCCAGCAGTTACTCTAGAGGGGTCAGGGGGTTCTTC
v_call: TRBV6-5
d_call: NA
clone_size: NA
j_call: TRBJ2-1

cdr3_aa: CASSLSPRSDTEAFF
cdr3_nt: TGCGCCAGCAGCTTGTCCCCCAGGTCGGACACTGAAGCTTTCTTT
v_call: TRBV5-1
d_call: NA
clone_size: NA
j_call: TRBJ1-1

cdr3_aa: CATSRDSTGQGAYEQYF
cdr3_nt: TGTGCCACCAGCAGAGATTCAACCGGACAGGGAGCCTACGAGCAGTACTTC
v_call: TRBV15
d_call: TRBD1
clone_size: NA
j_call: TRBJ2-7

cdr3_aa: CASSQGGPGGSYEQYF
cdr3_nt: TGTGCCAGCAGTCAAGGTGGGCCAGGGGGCTCCTACGAGCAGTACTTC
v_call: TRBV11-2
d_call: TRBD1
clone_size: NA
j_call: TRBJ2-7

cdr3_aa: CAGSRDREETQYF
cdr3_nt: TGTGCCGGGTCCCGGGACAGGGAAGAGACCCAGTACTTC
v_call: TRBV2
d_call: TRBD1
clone_size: NA
j_call: TRBJ2-5

cdr3_aa: CAWSVLSYGYTF
cdr3_nt: TGTGCCTGGAGTGTACTTAGTTACGGCTACACCTTC
v_call: TRBV30
d_call: NA
clone_size: once
j_call: TRBJ1-2

cdr3_aa: CASSVAGTPSYNSPLHF
cdr3_nt: TGTGCCAGCAGCGTAGCGGGGACTCCTTCCTATAATTCACCCCTCCACTTT
v_call: TRBV9
d_call: NA
clone_size: NA
j_call: TRBJ1-6

cdr3_aa: CASSWTGSQYEQYF
cdr3_nt: TGCGCCAGCAGTTGGACAGGGTCCCAATACGAGCAGTACTTC
v_call: TRBV5-1
d_call: TRBD1
clone_size: NA
j_call: TRBJ2-7

cdr3_aa: CASSSLGQSSGANVLTF
cdr3_nt: TGTGCCAGCAGCTCCTTGGGCCAGAGCTCTGGGGCCAACGTCCTGACTTTC
v_call: TRBV5-4
d_call: NA
clone_size: NA
j_call: TRBJ2-6

cdr3_aa: CASSLRTDAAPKAFF
cdr3_nt: TGCGCCAGCAGCCTCCGGACAGACGCGGCTCCCAAAGCTTTCTTT
v_call: TRBV5-1
d_call: NA
clone_size: NA
j_call: TRBJ1-1

cdr3_aa: CASSDDRGLSEKLFF
cdr3_nt: TGTGCCAGCAGCGATGACAGGGGATTGTCTGAAAAACTGTTTTTT
v_call: TRBV28
d_call: TRBD1
clone_size: NA
j_call: TRBJ1-4

cdr3_aa: CASSVNQGGIHEQYF
cdr3_nt: TGTGCCAGCAGCGTTAACCAGGGTGGAATCCACGAGCAGTACTTC
v_call: TRBV9
d_call: NA
clone_size: NA
j_call: TRBJ2-7

cdr3_aa: CASSTQTGRLNEKLFF
cdr3_nt: TGTGCCAGCAGCACTCAGACAGGTCGTCTCAATGAAAAACTGTTTTTT
v_call: TRBV6-6
d_call: NA
clone_size: NA
j_call: TRBJ1-4